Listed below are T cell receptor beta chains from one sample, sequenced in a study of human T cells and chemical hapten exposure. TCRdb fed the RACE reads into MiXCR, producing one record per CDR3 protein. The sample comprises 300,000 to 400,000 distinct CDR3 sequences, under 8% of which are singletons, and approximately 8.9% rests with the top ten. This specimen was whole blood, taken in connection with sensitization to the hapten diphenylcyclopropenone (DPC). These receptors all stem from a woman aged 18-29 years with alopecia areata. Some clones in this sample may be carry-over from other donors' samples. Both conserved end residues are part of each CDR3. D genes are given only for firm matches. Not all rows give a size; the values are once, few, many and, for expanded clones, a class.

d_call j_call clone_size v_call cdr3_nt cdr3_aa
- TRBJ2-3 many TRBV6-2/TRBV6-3 TGTGCCACCCACCGGAACGAACATACTACAGATACGCAGTATTTT CATHRNEHTTDTQYF
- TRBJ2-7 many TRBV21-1 TGTGCCAGCAGCAAACCGAGCCAGCCTCTAGGGGAGCAGTACTTC CASSKPSQPLGEQYF
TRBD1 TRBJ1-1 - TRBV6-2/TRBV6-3 TGTGCCAGCACCCCAGGGGGGACCGAGGACACTGAAGCTTTCTTT CASTPGGTEDTEAFF
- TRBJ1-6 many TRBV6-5 TGTGCCAGCAGTAACCAAAATTCACCCCTCCACTTT CASSNQNSPLHF
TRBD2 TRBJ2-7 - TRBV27 TGTGCCAGCAGTTATAGCGGGGATTACTACGAGCAGTACTTC CASSYSGDYYEQYF
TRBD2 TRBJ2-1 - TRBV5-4 TGTGCCAGCAGCTTCCCCCGGGGGGGCCCAGGAGACAATGAGCAGTTCTTC CASSFPRGGPGDNEQFF
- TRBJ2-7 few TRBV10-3 TGTGCCATCAGAACGGGCAGTCCCTACGAGCAGTACTTC CAIRTGSPYEQYF
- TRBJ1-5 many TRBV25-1 TGTGCCAGTAGCACGTCCAGGGATCAGCCCCAGCATTTT CASSTSRDQPQHF
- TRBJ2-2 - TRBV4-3 TGCGCCAGCAGCCAAGATTGGCGCGACACCGGGGAGCTGTTTTTT CASSQDWRDTGELFF
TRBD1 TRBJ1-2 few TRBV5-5 TGTGCCAGCAGGATGTTCGATGTAGGACAGGGCCAATTTAACTATGGCTACACCTTC CASRMFDVGQGQFNYGYTF
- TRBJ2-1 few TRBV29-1 TGCAGCGTTGATGGGTCAACGTTACGGTCCTACAATGAGCAGTTCTTC CSVDGSTLRSYNEQFF
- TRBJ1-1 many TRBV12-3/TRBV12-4 TGTGCCAGCAGTTTCTCACGGACAGCTCGGGACACTGAAGCTTTCTTT CASSFSRTARDTEAFF
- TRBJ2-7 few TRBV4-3 TGCGCCAGCAGCCAGGAGGTGGTGGGGGGCCCTACGGGCTACGAGCAGTACTTC CASSQEVVGGPTGYEQYF
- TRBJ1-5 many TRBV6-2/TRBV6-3 TGTGCCAGCAGACCACGGTCCCCCCACGGGCAGCCCCAGCATTTT CASRPRSPHGQPQHF